The 4 T cell receptor beta chains below all came from one sample that was sequenced in a study of T cell repertoires in cytomegalovirus infection. TCRdb called the reads again in MiXCR, with one record for every CDR3 protein. The repertoire holds under 850,000 distinct CDR3 sequences, with 30% to 35% as singletons. These receptors' targets are unknown. Source: cultured PBMCs, taken from culture after CMV antigen stimulation. These receptors all stem from a human donor in good health (CMV status not recorded). Some clones in this sample may be carry-over from other donors' samples.

The rearrangement uses TRBV7-2 and TRBJ2-1; no definite D call. The V and J ends lost 5 bases and 2 bases respectively, with 13 bases between them. This CDR3 has 15 residues. CDR1 and CDR2 (germline): SGHTA, FQGNSA. The CDR3 reads CASSLGSTAYNEQFF. CDR3 coding DNA: TGTGCCAGCAGCCTAGGGTCTACAGCCTACAATGAGCAGTTCTTC. The full variable domain, with the rest looked up from reference TRBV7-2 and TRBJ2-1, is GAGVSQSPSNKVTEKGKDVELRCDPISGHTALYWYRQSLGQGLEFLIYFQGNSAPDKSGLPSDRFSAERTGGSVSTLTIQRTQQEDSAVYLCASSLGSTAYNEQFFGPGTRLTVL.

This clonotype was seen a few times. The chain couples TRBV12-3 or TRBV12-4 to TRBJ1-1; D ambiguous. Deletions cut 4 bases from V and 6 bases from J, with 6 bases between. CDR3 length equals 11 residues. The DNA of the CDR3 is TGTGCCAGCAGTTCCGTGGCTGAAGCTTTCTTT. Amino acid sequence: CASSSVAEAFF.

The chain couples TRBV6-2 or TRBV6-3 to TRBJ2-2; D unresolved. V was shortened by 4 bases and J by 6 bases, with 9 bases between the two germline ends. CDR1 is MNHEY, CDR2 SVGEGT, per germline. The CDR3 totals 13 residues. The CDR3 sequence is CASSLANPGELFF. The DNA of the CDR3 is TGTGCCAGCAGTTTGGCGAATCCCGGGGAGCTGTTTTTT.

Turning to this clonotype: One end of the junction is discordant with germline, which a read error may explain. J is TRBJ2-1 and V is TRBV7-9; D may be TRBD2 (5 bases). The germline gives CDR1 SEHNR, CDR2 FQNEAQ (reference sequence). The length of the CDR3 is 15 residues. For the CDR3, the DNA is TGTGTCAGCTCCCTGGACCTAGCAGCCTACAATGAGCAGTTCTTC. It yields the protein CVSSLDLAAYNEQFF.